The 30 T cell receptor beta chains below come from one sample, sequenced in a study of blood T cell repertoires in COVID-19. TCRdb keeps only in-frame clones here, not all; method: immunoSEQ multiplex PCR. The table lists 110,000 or so clones, more than 80% of them singletons. Sequencing was done on a sample of peripheral blood. The receptor source for this set is a woman aged 55 to 70 with COVID-19, enrolled during active disease.

The chain couples TRBV11-3 to TRBJ2-7; D is possibly TRBD1 (6 bases). V was shortened by 0 bases and J by 6 bases, with 15 bases between the two germline ends. Germline lookup yields CDR1 SGHNT and CDR2 YENEEA. CDR3 length equals 15 residues. The CDR3 loop is CASSLDSLQGREQYF. As DNA, the CDR3 is TGTGCCAGCAGCTTAGACTCGTTGCAGGGGCGCGAGCAGTACTTC.

This chain joins TRBV23-1 and TRBJ1-5; TRBD1 matches at 7 bases. TRBV23-1 is noted as an ORF with a role that remains uncertain. J was trimmed by 4 bases and V by 0 bases; bases with no gene match: 3. The CDR3 contains 15 residues. The CDR3 DNA is TGCGCCAGCAGTCAATCACAGGGGATAAATCAGCCCCAGCATTTT. Encoded protein: CASSQSQGINQPQHF.

In nucleotides, the CDR3 is TGTGCCAGCAGAGCGGGGGGGAGGGATACGCAGTATTTT. Its protein is CASRAGGRDTQYF. The chain has TRBV12-3 or TRBV12-4 and TRBJ2-3, with TRBD2 matching over 10 bases. The CDR3 is 13 amino acids. Trimming at V came to 6 bases and at J to 6 bases, leaving 3 bases not matched to a gene.

The chain links TRBV11-2 to TRBJ2-2; TRBD1 agrees at 7 bases. Germline V gene sequence: CDR1 SGHAT, CDR2 FQNNGV. There are 15 residues in the CDR3. The V gene end was trimmed by 3 bases and the J gene end by 8 bases; junction bases not matched to a gene: 9. In DNA form, the CDR3 reads TGTGCCAGCAGCTTCTACCCGGACAGGACTGGGGAGCTGTTTTTT. Amino acids: CASSFYPDRTGELFF.

V is TRBV5-1 and J is TRBJ2-1; a possible D gene is TRBD2 (6 bases). V lost 5 bases and J 7 bases, leaving 16 bases between the germline ends. Germline assignment: CDR1 SGHRS and CDR2 YFSETQ. The CDR3 spans 14 residues. The chain's CDR3 is CASSPSAGGNEQFF. The CDR3 coding sequence is TGCGCCAGCAGTCCCTCTGCCGGGGGTAATGAGCAGTTCTTC. The full variable domain, rest sourced from reference TRBV5-1 and TRBJ2-1, is KAGVTQTPRYLIKTRGQQVTLSCSPISGHRSVSWYQQTPGQGLQFLFEYFSETQRNKGNFPGRFSGRQFSNSRSEMNVSTLELGDSALYLCASSPSAGGNEQFFGPGTRLTVL.

To note about this clone: Other DNA sequences from this sample encode an identical CDR3 as well. J is TRBJ1-2 and V is TRBV2; D unclear. Trimming removed 1 base at V and 2 bases at J, with 5 bases between. Germline loops: CDR1 SNHLY, CDR2 FYNNEI. The CDR3 is 13 residues long. The CDR3 reads CASSEDRNYGYTF. The CDR3 DNA reads as TGTGCCAGCAGTGAAGACCGGAACTATGGCTACACCTTC.

The chain carries TRBV7-6 and TRBJ1-3; D is possibly TRBD1 (6 bases). V lost 3 bases and J lost 12, with 27 bases in between. In germline, CDR1 is SGHVS, CDR2 FNYEAQ. This CDR3 contains 17 residues. CDR3 residues: CASSFPEDSSGNTGIYF. DNA of the CDR3: TGTGCCAGCAGCTTCCCAGAGGACAGCTCTGGAAACACGGGCATATATTTT.

The V call is TRBV18, the J call TRBJ2-3, with 13 bases fitting TRBD2. The germline CDR1 and CDR2 sequences are KGHSH and LQKENI. Trimming cost V 6 bases and J 3 bases; bases outside gene matches: 3. There are 15 residues in the CDR3. CDR3 nucleotide sequence: TGTGCCAGCTCCAGGGGACTAGCGGGGACAGATACGCAGTATTTT. It specifies CASSRGLAGTDTQYF.

The CDR3, as DNA: TGTGCCAGCAGCTTAGATGGGACTAGCGTTGACAATGAGCAGTTCTTC. Encoded protein: CASSLDGTSVDNEQFF. This chain uses TRBV11-3 with TRBJ2-1; 10 bases map to TRBD2. CDR1 SGHNT and CDR2 YENEEA come from the germline V gene. The CDR3 is made up of 16 amino acids. V trimming: 0 bases; J trimming: 5 bases; junction bases outside the gene matches: 4. Full variable domain (rest looked up from reference TRBV11-3 and TRBJ2-1): EAGVVQSPRYKIIEKKQPVAFWCNPISGHNTLYWYLQNLGQGPELLIRYENEEAVDDSQLPKDRFSAERLKGVDSTLKIQPAELGDSAVYLCASSLDGTSVDNEQFFGPGTRLTVL.

The chain links TRBV6-6 to TRBJ2-5; TRBD2 matches 12 bases. This CDR3 has 16 residues. Germline CDR1 reads MNHNY; CDR2 reads SVGAGI (reference sequence). The trim removed 7 bases at V and 4 bases at J, leaving 10 bases unmatched. This chain's CDR3 is CASKIGSSGGGETQYF. As DNA, the CDR3 is TGTGCCAGCAAAATCGGTTCTAGCGGGGGGGGAGAGACCCAGTACTTC.

The chain employs TRBV5-4 and TRBJ2-1; possibly TRBD1 for D (6 bases). The CDR3 has 16 residues. V was clipped by 5 bases and J by 8 bases, with 23 bases between them. Per germline, CDR1 SGHNT and CDR2 YYREEE (reference sequence). The CDR3 protein is CASSPASRVGADEQFF. The DNA for the CDR3 is TGTGCCAGCAGTCCGGCTTCCCGGGTGGGGGCGGATGAGCAGTTCTTC.

DNA of the CDR3: TGTGCCAGCAAAAGGGTTCGGGCAGGGGACTATGGCTACACCTTC. Its protein is CASKRVRAGDYGYTF. The rearrangement links TRBV28 to TRBJ1-2; D perhaps matches TRBD1 (6 bases). This CDR3 is 15 amino acids long. The V end lost 7 bases, the J end lost 3 bases, and 18 bases lay between the germline ends. The germline V gene has CDR1 MDHEN and CDR2 SYDVKM.

The chain joins TRBV6-4 to TRBJ2-6; 8 positions agree with TRBD1. The CDR3 runs to 18 residues. J was trimmed by 2 bases and V by 3 bases; bases with no gene match: 9. Germline CDR1 and CDR2: MRHNA and SNTAGT. CDR3 bases: TGTGCCAGCAGTGAGTTCGGCAGGGGGCCTGCTGGGGCCAACGTCCTGACTTTC. It yields the protein CASSEFGRGPAGANVLTF.

This clone was recorded once. DNA of the CDR3: TGCGCCAGCAGCCTCGTGACAGGGAACACTGAAGCTTTCTTT. This gives the protein CASSLVTGNTEAFF. The chain joins TRBV5-1 to TRBJ1-1; D might be TRBD1 (6 bases). Trimming shortened V by 4 bases and J by 1 base, and 11 bases separated the two germline ends. CDR1 is SGHRS and CDR2 is YFSETQ in the germline V gene. The CDR3 has 14 amino acids.

Regarding this clone: This sample also contains other DNA sequences that code for the same CDR3. V gene TRBV4-2 combines with J gene TRBJ1-4, with D possibly matching TRBD1 (5 bases). The germline CDR1 and CDR2 sequences are LGHNA and YNFKEQ. This CDR3 region has 15 residues. The V and J ends lost 0 bases and 1 base respectively, with 6 bases between them. CDR3: CASSQDRGTNEKLFF. The CDR3 bases are TGTGCCAGCAGCCAAGATAGGGGAACTAATGAAAAACTGTTTTTT.

The V gene is TRBV7-8, the J gene TRBJ1-2; no clear D gene. CDR3 length equals 14 residues. V lost 4 bases and J 7 bases, leaving 16 bases between the germline ends. Per germline, CDR1 SGHVS and CDR2 FQNEAQ. This CDR3 is CASSSPRRFVGYTF. The CDR3 bases are TGTGCCAGCAGCTCCCCCAGGCGCTTCGTTGGCTACACCTTC.

This sequence joins TRBV19 and TRBJ1-4, with D maybe TRBD1 (5 bases). Trimming stripped 11 bases from V and 3 bases from J, with 16 bases between. This CDR3 region has 14 residues. Germline values: CDR1 LNHDA, CDR2 SQIVND (reference sequence). CDR3 in amino acids: CAAGGFRANEKLFF. The DNA for the CDR3 is TGTGCCGCGGGGGGGTTTAGGGCTAATGAAAAACTGTTTTTT.

The chain has TRBV28 and TRBJ2-7; TRBD1 agrees at 8 bases. V trimming: 5 bases; J trimming: 0 bases; junction bases outside the gene matches: 6. CDR3 length: 15 residues. Germline-derived CDR1 and CDR2 are MDHEN and SYDVKM. For the CDR3, the DNA is TGTGCCAGCAGTCCTCGACAGGGGCTCTCCTACGAGCAGTACTTC. Residues: CASSPRQGLSYEQYF. The variable domain in full, completed from reference TRBV28 and TRBJ2-7, reads DVKVTQSSRYLVKRTGEKVFLECVQDMDHENMFWYRQDPGLGLRLIYFSYDVKMKEKGDIPEGYSVSREKKERFSLILESASTNQTSMYLCASSPRQGLSYEQYFGPGTRLTVT.

This chain links TRBV7-9 with TRBJ2-2; D unclear. V gave up 3 bases and J gave up 8 bases, with 7 bases separating them. The CDR3 is 12 residues long. CDR1 and CDR2 (germline): SEHNR, FQNEAQ (reference sequence). This CDR3 is CASSFMLGELFF. The CDR3, as DNA: TGTGCCAGCAGCTTCATGTTGGGGGAGCTGTTTTTT.

The chain combines TRBV5-5 with TRBJ1-5; 9 nucleotides line up with TRBD1. The V and J ends lost 4 bases and 2 bases, in that order; junction bases with no gene match: 4. This CDR3 is 15 amino acids long. Germline CDR1 is SGHKS and CDR2 is YYEKEE (reference sequence). CDR3 residues: CASSLDRGGNQPQHF. As DNA, the CDR3 is TGTGCCAGCAGCCTCGACAGGGGGGGCAATCAGCCCCAGCATTTT.

V and J are TRBV2 and TRBJ1-5, with D perhaps matching TRBD1 (5 bases). The CDR3 length is 15 residues. With 7 bases removed from V and 0 bases from J, the gap between germline ends came to 13 bases. Germline V gene sequence: CDR1 SNHLY, CDR2 FYNNEI. The CDR3 DNA follows: TGTGCCAGCAATAGGGGTGGGTATAGCAATCAGCCCCAGCATTTT. This encodes CASNRGGYSNQPQHF.

The chain couples TRBV25-1 to TRBJ1-1; weak D call: TRBD1 (5 bases). Trimming left V 2 bases short and J 2 bases short, with 15 bases between. Germline V gives CDR1 MGHDK, CDR2 SYGVNS. The CDR3 length is 16 residues. CDR3 DNA sequence: TGTGCCAGCAGTGAAGCGGGACGTACCTCAAACACTGAAGCTTTCTTT. The encoded protein is CASSEAGRTSNTEAFF. Full variable domain (missing parts from reference TRBV25-1 and TRBJ1-1): EADIYQTPRYLVIGTGKKITLECSQTMGHDKMYWYQQDPGMELHLIHYSYGVNSTEKGDLSSESTVSRIRTEHFPLTLESARPSHTSQYLCASSEAGRTSNTEAFFGQGTRLTVV.

This chain uses TRBV6-5 with TRBJ1-5; D possibly corresponds to TRBD1 (5 bases). Per germline, CDR1 MNHEY and CDR2 SVGAGI. CDR3 length equals 13 residues. Between the trimmed V and J ends, which lost 4 bases and 6 bases, there was a span of 10 bases. CDR3 sequence (DNA): TGTGCCAGCAGTTCAAAAACAGGTCAGCCCCAGCATTTT. Amino acids: CASSSKTGQPQHF.

This rearrangement joins TRBV6-5 to TRBJ2-7; tentatively, D is TRBD2 (6 bases). V dropped 4 bases and J dropped 2 bases, with 9 bases sitting between them. The CDR3 totals 13 residues. CDR1 and CDR2 (germline): MNHEY, SVGAGI. In DNA, the CDR3 is TGTGCCAGCAGTTTAGGGGAGGCCTACGAGCAGTACTTC. Residues: CASSLGEAYEQYF.

CDR3 amino acids: CASSLGVGQGAWGNTIYF. The CDR3 DNA follows: TGTGCCAGCAGCTTAGGGGTCGGGCAGGGGGCGTGGGGAAACACCATATATTTT. This chain connects TRBV7-8 to TRBJ1-3; 8 bases agree with TRBD1. From germline, CDR1 is SGHVS and CDR2 FQNEAQ. The CDR3 totals 18 residues. The junction had 12 bases not matched to a gene; V was cut back by 1 base and J by 4 bases.

The V gene is TRBV5-4, the J gene TRBJ2-4; D not certain. CDR3 size: 15 residues. V was trimmed by 7 bases and J by 8 bases, leaving 22 bases between them. The germline CDR1 and CDR2 sequences are SGHNT and YYREEE (reference sequence). CDR3 loop: CASSPGGAIPHIQYF. The CDR3 region has the DNA TGTGCCAGCTCCCCCGGTGGAGCAATCCCCCACATTCAGTACTTC.

This clone has ten or more counts. The same CDR3 can be traced to other DNA sequences in this sample. The chain uses TRBV7-3 and TRBJ2-1, with a possible D match to TRBD2 (6 bases). Trimming shortened V by 2 bases and J by 0 bases, and 8 bases separated the two germline ends. There are 15 residues in the CDR3. Germline CDR1 is SGHTA and CDR2 is FQGTGA. For the CDR3, the DNA is TGTGCCAGCAGCTTAGGCGGGGCCTCCTACAATGAGCAGTTCTTC. Amino acids: CASSLGGASYNEQFF.

The chain links TRBV5-4 to TRBJ1-4; D unclear. The CDR3 is 15 residues long. CDR1 and CDR2 (germline): SGHNT, YYREEE (reference sequence). V lost 0 bases, J lost 0 bases, and 6 bases lay in between. The CDR3 DNA reads TGTGCCAGCAGCTTGGAAGCTGCAACTAATGAAAAACTGTTTTTT. Its translation: CASSLEAATNEKLFF.

This chain uses TRBV7-2 with TRBJ1-5; a possible D gene is TRBD1 (5 bases). V gave up 3 bases and J gave up 7 bases, with 16 bases separating them. The CDR3 loop spans 15 amino acids. Germline V CDR1 and CDR2: SGHTA, FQGNSA. As DNA, the CDR3 is TGTGCCAGCAGCTTCTTTTTGGGGGGAGGACAGCCCCAGCATTTT. This encodes CASSFFLGGGQPQHF.

This sequence joins TRBV19 and TRBJ1-6; a weak D match, TRBD1 (5 bases). Trimming pared 3 bases from V and 5 bases from J, leaving 11 bases between. In germline, CDR1 is LNHDA, CDR2 SQIVND (reference sequence). CDR3 size: 15 residues. CDR3 DNA sequence: TGTGCCAGTAGTATTTGGACACTGAATAATTCACCCCTCCACTTT. This codes for CASSIWTLNNSPLHF. Variable domain in full (rest from reference TRBV19 and TRBJ1-6): DGGITQSPKYLFRKEGQNVTLSCEQNLNHDAMYWYRQDPGQGLRLIYYSQIVNDFQKGDIAEGYSVSREKKESFPLTVTSAQKNPTAFYLCASSIWTLNNSPLHFGNGTRLTVT.